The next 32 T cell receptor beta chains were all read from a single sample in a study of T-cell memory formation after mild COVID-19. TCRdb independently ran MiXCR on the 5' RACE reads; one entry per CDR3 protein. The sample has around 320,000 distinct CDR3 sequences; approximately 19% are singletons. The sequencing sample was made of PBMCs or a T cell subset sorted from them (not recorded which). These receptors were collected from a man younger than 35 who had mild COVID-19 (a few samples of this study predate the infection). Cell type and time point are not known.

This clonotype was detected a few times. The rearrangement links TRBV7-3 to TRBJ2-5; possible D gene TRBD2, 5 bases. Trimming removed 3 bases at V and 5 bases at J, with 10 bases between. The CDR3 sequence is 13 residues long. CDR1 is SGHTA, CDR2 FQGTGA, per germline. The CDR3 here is CASSFGVMETQYF. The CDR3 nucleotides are TGTGCCAGCAGCTTCGGGGTCATGGAGACCCAGTACTTC.

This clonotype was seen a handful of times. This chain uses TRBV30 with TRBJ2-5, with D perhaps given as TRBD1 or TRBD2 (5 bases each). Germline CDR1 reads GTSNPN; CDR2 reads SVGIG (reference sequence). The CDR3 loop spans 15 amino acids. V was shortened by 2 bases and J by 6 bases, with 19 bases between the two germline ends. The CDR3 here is CAWSRNEGIRQTQYF. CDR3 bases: TGTGCCTGGAGTCGCAACGAGGGGATAAGACAGACCCAGTACTTC.

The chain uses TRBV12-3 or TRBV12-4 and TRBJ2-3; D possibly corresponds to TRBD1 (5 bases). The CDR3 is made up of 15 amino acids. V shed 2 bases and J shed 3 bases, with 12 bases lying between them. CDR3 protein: CASSLKGVSTDTQYF. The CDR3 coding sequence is TGTGCCAGCAGTTTAAAAGGGGTGTCGACAGATACGCAGTATTTT.

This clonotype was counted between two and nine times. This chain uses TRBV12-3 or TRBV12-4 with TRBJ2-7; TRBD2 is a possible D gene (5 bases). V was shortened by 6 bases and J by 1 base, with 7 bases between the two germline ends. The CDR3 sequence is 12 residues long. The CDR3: CASSRGSYEQYV. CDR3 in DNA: TGTGCCAGCAGCCGGGGATCCTACGAGCAGTACGTC.

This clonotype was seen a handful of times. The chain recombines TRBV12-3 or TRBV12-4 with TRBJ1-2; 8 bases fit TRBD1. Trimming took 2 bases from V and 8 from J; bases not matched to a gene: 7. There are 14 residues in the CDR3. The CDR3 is CASSLRTGRGGYTF. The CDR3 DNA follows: TGTGCCAGCAGTTTACGGACAGGGAGGGGAGGCTACACCTTC.

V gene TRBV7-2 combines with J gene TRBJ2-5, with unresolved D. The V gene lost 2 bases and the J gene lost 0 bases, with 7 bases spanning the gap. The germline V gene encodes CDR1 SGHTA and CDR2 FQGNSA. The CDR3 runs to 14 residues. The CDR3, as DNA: TGTGCCAGCAGCTTACAGACTTACCAAGAGACCCAGTACTTC. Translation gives CASSLQTYQETQYF.

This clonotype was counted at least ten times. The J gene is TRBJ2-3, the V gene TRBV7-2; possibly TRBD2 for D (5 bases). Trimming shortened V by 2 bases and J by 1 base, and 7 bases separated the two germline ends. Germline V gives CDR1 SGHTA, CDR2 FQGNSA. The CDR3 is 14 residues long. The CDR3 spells CASSLNGGTDTQYF. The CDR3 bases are TGTGCCAGCAGCTTAAACGGGGGCACAGATACGCAGTATTTT.

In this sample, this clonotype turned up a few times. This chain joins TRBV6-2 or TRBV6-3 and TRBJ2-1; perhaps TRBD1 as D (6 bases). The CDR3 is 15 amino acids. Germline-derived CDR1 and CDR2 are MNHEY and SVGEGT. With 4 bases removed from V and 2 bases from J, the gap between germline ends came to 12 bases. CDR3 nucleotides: TGTGCCAGCAGTTCGGACAGAGGACCCTACAATGAGCAGTTCTTC. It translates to CASSSDRGPYNEQFF.

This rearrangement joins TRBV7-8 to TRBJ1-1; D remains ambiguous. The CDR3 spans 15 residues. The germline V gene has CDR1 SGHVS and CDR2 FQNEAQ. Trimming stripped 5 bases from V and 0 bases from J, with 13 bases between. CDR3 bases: TGTGCCAGCAGCCCCCGTTTGGGATTGAACACTGAAGCTTTCTTT. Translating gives CASSPRLGLNTEAFF.

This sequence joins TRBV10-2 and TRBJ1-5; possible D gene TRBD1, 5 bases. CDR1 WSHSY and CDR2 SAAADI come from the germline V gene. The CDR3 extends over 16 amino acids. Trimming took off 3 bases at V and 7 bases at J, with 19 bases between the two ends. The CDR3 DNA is TGCGCCAGCAGTGATGGCAGGGCCCCCGCGCAGCAGCCCCAGCATTTT. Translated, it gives CASSDGRAPAQQPQHF.

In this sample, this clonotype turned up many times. The CDR3 nucleotides read TGCGCCAGCAGCTTGGACAGGATGAACACTGAAGCTTTCTTT. It specifies CASSLDRMNTEAFF. The V call is TRBV5-1, the J call TRBJ1-1; possibly TRBD1 for D (5 bases). The germline CDR1 and CDR2 sequences are SGHRS and YFSETQ. This CDR3 contains 14 residues. Trimming left V 0 bases short and J 0 bases short, with 6 bases between. Supplemented by reference TRBV5-1 and TRBJ1-1, the full variable domain reads KAGVTQTPRYLIKTRGQQVTLSCSPISGHRSVSWYQQTPGQGLQFLFEYFSETQRNKGNFPGRFSGRQFSNSRSEMNVSTLELGDSALYLCASSLDRMNTEAFFGQGTRLTVV.

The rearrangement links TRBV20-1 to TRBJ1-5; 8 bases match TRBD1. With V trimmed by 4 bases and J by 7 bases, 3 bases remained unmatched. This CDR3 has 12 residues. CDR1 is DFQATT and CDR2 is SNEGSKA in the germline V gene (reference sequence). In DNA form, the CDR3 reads TGCAGTGCTAAGACAGGGGAGCAGCCCCAGCATTTT. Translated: CSAKTGEQPQHF.

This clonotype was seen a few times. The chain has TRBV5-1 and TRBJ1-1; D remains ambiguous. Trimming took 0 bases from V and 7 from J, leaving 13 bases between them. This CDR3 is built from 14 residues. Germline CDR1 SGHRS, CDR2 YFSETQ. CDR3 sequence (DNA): TGCGCCAGCAGCTTGGATGGTGCGACCGATGAAGCTTTCTTT. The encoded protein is CASSLDGATDEAFF.

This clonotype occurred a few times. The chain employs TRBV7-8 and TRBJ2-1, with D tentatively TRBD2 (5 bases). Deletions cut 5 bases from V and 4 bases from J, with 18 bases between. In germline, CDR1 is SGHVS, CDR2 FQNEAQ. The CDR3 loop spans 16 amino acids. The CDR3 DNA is TGTGCCAGCAGCGCTGGGAGAGCGGAGACTTACAATGAGCAGTTCTTC. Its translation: CASSAGRAETYNEQFF.

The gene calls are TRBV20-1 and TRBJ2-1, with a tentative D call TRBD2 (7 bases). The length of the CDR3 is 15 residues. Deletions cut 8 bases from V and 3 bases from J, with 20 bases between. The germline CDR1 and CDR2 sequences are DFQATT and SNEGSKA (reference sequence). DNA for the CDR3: TGCAGTCCGACTCCTCCGGGGGGCCTCTACAATGAGCAGTTCTTC. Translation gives CSPTPPGGLYNEQFF.

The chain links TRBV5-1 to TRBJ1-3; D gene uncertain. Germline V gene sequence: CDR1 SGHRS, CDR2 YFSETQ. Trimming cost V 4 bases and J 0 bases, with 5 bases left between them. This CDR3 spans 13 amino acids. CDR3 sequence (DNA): TGCGCCAGCAGCCGGGACTCTGGAAACACCATATATTTT. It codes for CASSRDSGNTIYF. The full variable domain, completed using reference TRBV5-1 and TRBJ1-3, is KAGVTQTPRYLIKTRGQQVTLSCSPISGHRSVSWYQQTPGQGLQFLFEYFSETQRNKGNFPGRFSGRQFSNSRSEMNVSTLELGDSALYLCASSRDSGNTIYFGEGSWLTVV.

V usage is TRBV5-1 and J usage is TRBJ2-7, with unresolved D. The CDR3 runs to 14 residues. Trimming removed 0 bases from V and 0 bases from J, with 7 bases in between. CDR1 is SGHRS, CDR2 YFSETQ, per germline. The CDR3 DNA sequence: TGCGCCAGCAGCTTGGAGCAGAGCTCCTACGAGCAGTACTTC. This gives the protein CASSLEQSSYEQYF.

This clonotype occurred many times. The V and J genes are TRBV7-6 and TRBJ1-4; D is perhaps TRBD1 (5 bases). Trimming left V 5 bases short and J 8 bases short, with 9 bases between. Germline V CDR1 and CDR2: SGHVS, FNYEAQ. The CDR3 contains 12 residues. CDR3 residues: CASSRGGEKLFF. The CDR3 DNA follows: TGTGCCAGCAGCAGGGGAGGAGAAAAACTGTTTTTT. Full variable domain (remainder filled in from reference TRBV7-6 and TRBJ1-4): GAGVSQSPRYKVTKRGQDVALRCDPISGHVSLYWYRQALGQGPEFLTYFNYEAQQDKSGLPNDRFSAERPEGSISTLTIQRTEQRDSAMYRCASSRGGEKLFFGSGTQLSVL.

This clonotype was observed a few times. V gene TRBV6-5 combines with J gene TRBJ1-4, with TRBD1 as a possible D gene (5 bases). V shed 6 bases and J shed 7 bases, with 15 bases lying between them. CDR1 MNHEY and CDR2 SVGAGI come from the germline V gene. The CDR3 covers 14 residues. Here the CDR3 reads CASSDGGYAEKLFF. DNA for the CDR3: TGTGCCAGCAGCGACGGGGGTTACGCTGAAAAACTGTTTTTT.

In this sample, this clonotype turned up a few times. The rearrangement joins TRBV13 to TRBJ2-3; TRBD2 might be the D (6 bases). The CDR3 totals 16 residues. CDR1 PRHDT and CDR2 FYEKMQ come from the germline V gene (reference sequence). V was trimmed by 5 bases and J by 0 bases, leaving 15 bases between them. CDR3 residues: CASSPTGLMSTDTQYF. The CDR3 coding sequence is TGTGCCAGCAGCCCAACGGGACTGATGAGCACAGATACGCAGTATTTT.

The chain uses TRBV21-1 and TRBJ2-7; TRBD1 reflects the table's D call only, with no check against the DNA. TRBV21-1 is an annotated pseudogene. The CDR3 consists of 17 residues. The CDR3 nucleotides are TGTGCCAGCAGCCCACGGAGGGGGGGACAGGCCTCCTACGAGCAGTACGTC. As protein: CASSPRRGGQASYEQYV.

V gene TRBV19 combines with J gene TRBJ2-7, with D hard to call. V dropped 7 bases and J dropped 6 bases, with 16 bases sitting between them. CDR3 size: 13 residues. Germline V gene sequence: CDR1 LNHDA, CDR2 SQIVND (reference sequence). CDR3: CASKSNSLGEQYF. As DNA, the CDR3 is TGTGCCAGTAAATCCAACTCCCTTGGCGAGCAGTACTTC.

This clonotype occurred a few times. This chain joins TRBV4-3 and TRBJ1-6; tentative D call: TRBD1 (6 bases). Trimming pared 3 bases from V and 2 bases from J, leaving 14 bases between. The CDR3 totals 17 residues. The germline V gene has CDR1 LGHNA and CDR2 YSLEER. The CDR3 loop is CASSQRDTQAYNSPLHF. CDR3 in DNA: TGCGCCAGCAGCCAGAGGGACACCCAGGCCTATAATTCACCCCTCCACTTT.

The CDR3 DNA reads as TGTGCCAGCAGTGGGATACAGGGCAACACTGAAGCTTTCTTT. It specifies CASSGIQGNTEAFF. This sequence joins TRBV2 and TRBJ1-1; TRBD1 is a possible D gene (6 bases). Trimming shortened V by 4 bases and J by 2 bases, and 11 bases separated the two germline ends. The germline V gene encodes CDR1 SNHLY and CDR2 FYNNEI. The CDR3 is made up of 14 amino acids.

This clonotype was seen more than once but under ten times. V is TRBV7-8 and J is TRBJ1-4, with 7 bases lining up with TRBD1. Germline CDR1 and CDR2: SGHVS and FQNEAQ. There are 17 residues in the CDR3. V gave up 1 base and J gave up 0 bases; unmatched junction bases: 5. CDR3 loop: CASSLGDRLATNEKLFF. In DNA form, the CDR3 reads TGTGCCAGCAGCTTAGGGGACAGATTAGCAACTAATGAAAAACTGTTTTTT.

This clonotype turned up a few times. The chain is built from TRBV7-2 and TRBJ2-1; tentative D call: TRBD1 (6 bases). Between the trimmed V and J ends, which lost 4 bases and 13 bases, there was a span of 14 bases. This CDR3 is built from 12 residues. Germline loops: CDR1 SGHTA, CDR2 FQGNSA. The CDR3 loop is CASSSIGTQQFF. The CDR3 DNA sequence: TGTGCCAGCAGCTCCATCGGGACACAACAGTTCTTC.

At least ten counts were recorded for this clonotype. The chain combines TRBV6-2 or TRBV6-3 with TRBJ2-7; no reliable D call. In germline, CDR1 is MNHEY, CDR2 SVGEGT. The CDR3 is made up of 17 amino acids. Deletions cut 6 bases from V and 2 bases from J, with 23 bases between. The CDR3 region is CASSYRHGGPPAYEQYV. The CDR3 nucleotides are TGTGCCAGCAGCTATCGTCATGGTGGCCCGCCGGCCTACGAGCAGTACGTC.

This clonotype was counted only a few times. CDR3 nucleotides: TGCGCCAGCAGCTTGAATAGCGGCTACAATGAGCAGTTCTTC. Translated: CASSLNSGYNEQFF. V usage is TRBV5-1 and J usage is TRBJ2-1, with D possibly being TRBD2 (6 bases). In germline, CDR1 is SGHRS, CDR2 YFSETQ. CDR3 length: 14 amino acids. With 1 base removed from V and 3 bases from J, the gap between germline ends came to 8 bases.

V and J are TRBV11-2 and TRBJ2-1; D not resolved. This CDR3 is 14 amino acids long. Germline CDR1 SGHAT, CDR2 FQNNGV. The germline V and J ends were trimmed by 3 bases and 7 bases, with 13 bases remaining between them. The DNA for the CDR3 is TGTGCCAGCAGCTTCGTAGGACCGACAAATGAGCAGTTCTTC. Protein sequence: CASSFVGPTNEQFF.

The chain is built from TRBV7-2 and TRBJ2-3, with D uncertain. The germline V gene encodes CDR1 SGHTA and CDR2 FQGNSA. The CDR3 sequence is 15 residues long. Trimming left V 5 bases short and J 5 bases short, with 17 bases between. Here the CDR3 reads CASSLGPTQVDTQYF. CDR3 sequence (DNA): TGTGCCAGCAGCCTAGGACCTACTCAAGTAGATACGCAGTATTTT. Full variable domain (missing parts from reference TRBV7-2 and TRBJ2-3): GAGVSQSPSNKVTEKGKDVELRCDPISGHTALYWYRQSLGQGLEFLIYFQGNSAPDKSGLPSDRFSAERTGGSVSTLTIQRTQQEDSAVYLCASSLGPTQVDTQYFGPGTRLTVL.

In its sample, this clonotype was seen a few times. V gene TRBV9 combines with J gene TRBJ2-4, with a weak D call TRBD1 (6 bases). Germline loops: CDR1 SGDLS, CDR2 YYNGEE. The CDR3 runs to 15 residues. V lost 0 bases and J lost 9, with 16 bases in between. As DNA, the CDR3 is TGTGCCAGCAGCGTAGCCCCGGACAGAAAAGCCATTCAGTACTTC. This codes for CASSVAPDRKAIQYF.

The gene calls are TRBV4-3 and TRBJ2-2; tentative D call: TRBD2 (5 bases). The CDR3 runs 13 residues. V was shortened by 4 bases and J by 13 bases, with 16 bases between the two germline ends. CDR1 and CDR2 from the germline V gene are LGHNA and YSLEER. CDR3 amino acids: CASSPSRGRGLFF. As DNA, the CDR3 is TGCGCCAGCAGCCCGTCCCGGGGTCGAGGGCTGTTTTTT.